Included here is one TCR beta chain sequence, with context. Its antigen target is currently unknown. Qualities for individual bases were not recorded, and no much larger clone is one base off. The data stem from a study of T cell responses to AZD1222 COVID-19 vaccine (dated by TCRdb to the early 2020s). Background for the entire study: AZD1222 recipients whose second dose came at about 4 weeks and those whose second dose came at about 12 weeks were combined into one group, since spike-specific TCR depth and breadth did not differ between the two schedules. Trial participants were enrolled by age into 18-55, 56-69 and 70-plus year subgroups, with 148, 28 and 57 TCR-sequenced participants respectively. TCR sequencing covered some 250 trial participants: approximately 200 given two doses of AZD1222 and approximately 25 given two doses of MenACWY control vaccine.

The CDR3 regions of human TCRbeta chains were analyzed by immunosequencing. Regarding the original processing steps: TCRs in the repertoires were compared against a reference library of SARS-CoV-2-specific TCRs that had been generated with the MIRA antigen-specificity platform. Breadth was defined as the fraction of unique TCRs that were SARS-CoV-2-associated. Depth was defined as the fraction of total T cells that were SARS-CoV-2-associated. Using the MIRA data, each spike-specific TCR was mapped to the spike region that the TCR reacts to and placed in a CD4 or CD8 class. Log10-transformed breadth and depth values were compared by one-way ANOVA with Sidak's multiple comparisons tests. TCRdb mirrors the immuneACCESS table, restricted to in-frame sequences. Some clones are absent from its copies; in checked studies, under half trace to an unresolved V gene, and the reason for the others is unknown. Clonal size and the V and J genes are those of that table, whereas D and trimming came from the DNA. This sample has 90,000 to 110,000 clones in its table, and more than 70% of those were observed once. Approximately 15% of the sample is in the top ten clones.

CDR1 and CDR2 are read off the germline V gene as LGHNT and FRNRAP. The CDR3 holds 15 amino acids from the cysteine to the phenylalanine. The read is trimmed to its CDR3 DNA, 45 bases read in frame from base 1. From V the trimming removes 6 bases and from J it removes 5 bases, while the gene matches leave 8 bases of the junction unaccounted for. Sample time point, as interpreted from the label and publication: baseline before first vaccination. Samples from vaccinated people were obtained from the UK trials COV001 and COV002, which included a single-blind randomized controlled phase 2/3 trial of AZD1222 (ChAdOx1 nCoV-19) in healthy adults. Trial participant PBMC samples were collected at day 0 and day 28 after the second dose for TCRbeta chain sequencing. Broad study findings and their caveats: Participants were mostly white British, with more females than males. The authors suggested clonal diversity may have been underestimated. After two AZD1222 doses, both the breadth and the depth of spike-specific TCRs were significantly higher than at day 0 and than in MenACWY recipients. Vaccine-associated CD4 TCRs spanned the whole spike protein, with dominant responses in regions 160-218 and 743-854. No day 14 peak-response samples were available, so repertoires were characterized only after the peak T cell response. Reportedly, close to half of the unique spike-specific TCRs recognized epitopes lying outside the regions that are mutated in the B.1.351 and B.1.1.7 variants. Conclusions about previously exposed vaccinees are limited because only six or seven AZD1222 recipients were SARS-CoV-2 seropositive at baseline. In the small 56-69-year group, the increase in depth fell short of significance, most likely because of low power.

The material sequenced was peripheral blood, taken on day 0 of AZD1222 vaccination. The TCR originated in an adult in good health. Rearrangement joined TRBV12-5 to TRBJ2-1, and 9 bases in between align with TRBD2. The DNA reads TGTGCTAGTGGGTCGGGACTAGCAAGGGACAATGAGCAGTTCTTC. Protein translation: CASGSGLARDNEQFF.